The next 7 T cell receptor beta chains were all read from a single sample in a study of OX40 agonist ivuxolimab in advanced cancers. Profiled with immunoSEQ multiplex PCR; TCRdb holds only in-frame clones, not every one. The sample carries under 85,000 clones, around 87% recorded once. The sample consisted of CD4+ or CD8+ T cells sorted from blood, taken in a trial of the OX40 agonist ivuxolimab. The receptors were gathered from an adult with an advanced solid tumor such as melanoma, head and neck, liver or kidney cancer.

The chain uses TRBV4-3 and TRBJ1-4; D remains ambiguous. The CDR3 is made up of 15 amino acids. Germline V lookup: CDR1 LGHNA, CDR2 YSLEER. Trimming shortened V by 0 bases and J by 5 bases, and 10 bases separated the two germline ends. CDR3 protein: CASSQDLSPNEKLFF. The CDR3 DNA follows: TGCGCCAGCAGCCAAGATCTTTCGCCAAATGAAAAACTGTTTTTT.

As regards this clone: One end of the junction is discordant with germline, which a read error may explain. The V call is TRBV7-9, the J call TRBJ2-7; D is possibly TRBD2 (5 bases). Germline V gives CDR1 SEHNR, CDR2 FQNEAQ (reference sequence). The CDR3 covers 15 residues. The CDR3 coding sequence is TGTGCCAGCACCTTAAATTGGGGAAGGACTGGGGAGCAGTACTTC. This gives the protein CASTLNWGRTGEQYF.

J is TRBJ1-2 and V is TRBV10-3; TRBD1 agrees at 9 bases. Germline loops: CDR1 ENHRY, CDR2 SYGVKD. This CDR3 is built from 14 residues. The V segment lost 4 bases and the J segment 2 bases; nucleotides outside the gene matches: 2. The CDR3 region is CAISGTGDNYGYTF. DNA of the CDR3: TGTGCCATCAGTGGGACAGGGGACAACTATGGCTACACCTTC.

This chain connects TRBV10-3 to TRBJ1-2; the match to TRBD1 covers 9 bases. CDR1 ENHRY and CDR2 SYGVKD come from the germline V gene. Germline trimming cut 2 bases from V and 7 bases from J; bases unmatched to any gene: 14. There are 17 residues in the CDR3. The DNA of the CDR3 is TGTGCCATCAGTGAGGGCCGGGACAGGGTCCCGCCGGGTGGCTACACCTTC. Translating it yields CAISEGRDRVPPGGYTF.

The J gene is TRBJ2-3, the V gene TRBV6-6; the D gene is possibly TRBD2 (7 bases). Trimming stripped 0 bases from V and 6 bases from J, with 13 bases between. The CDR3 covers 15 residues. Germline V lookup: CDR1 MNHNY, CDR2 SVGAGI (reference sequence). DNA of the CDR3: TGTGCCAGCAGTTACTCTATAGGGAGGGGGGATACGCAGTATTTT. The encoded protein is CASSYSIGRGDTQYF.

This clone was seen a single time. The chain has TRBV5-1 and TRBJ2-1; D ambiguous. V was pared by 4 bases and J by 2 bases, with 16 bases between. The CDR3 is made up of 16 amino acids. The germline V gene encodes CDR1 SGHRS and CDR2 YFSETQ. The CDR3 here is CASSDSASVTYNEQFF. In DNA form, the CDR3 reads TGCGCCAGCAGCGACTCGGCCTCCGTTACCTACAATGAGCAGTTCTTC.

This chain connects TRBV6-5 to TRBJ2-1, with 10 bases fitting TRBD1. V gave up 2 bases and J gave up 2 bases; unmatched junction bases: 3. The CDR3 is 16 residues long. Germline V gene lookup returns CDR1 MNHEY and CDR2 SVGAGI. CDR3 in DNA: TGTGCCAGCAGTTACCCGACAGGGGGCACCTACAATGAGCAGTTCTTC. Translation: CASSYPTGGTYNEQFF.